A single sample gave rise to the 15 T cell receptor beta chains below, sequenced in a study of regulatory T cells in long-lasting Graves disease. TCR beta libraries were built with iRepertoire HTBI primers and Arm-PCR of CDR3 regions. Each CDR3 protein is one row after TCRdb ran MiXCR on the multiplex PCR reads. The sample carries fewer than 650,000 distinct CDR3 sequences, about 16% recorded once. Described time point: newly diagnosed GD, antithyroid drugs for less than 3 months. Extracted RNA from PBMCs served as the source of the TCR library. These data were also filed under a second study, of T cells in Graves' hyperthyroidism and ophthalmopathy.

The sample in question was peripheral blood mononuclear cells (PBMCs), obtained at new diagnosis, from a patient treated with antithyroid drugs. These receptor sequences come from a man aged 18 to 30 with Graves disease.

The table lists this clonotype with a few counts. CDR3 sequence reads: CSASVSYNSPLHF. The CDR3 nucleotides are TGCAGTGCTAGTGTGAGCTATAATTCACCCCTCCACTTT. The chain employs TRBV20-1 and TRBJ1-6; no reliable D call. CDR1 DFQATT and CDR2 SNEGSKA come from the germline V gene (reference sequence). The CDR3 totals 13 residues. The V and J ends lost 3 bases and 3 bases respectively, with 6 bases between them.

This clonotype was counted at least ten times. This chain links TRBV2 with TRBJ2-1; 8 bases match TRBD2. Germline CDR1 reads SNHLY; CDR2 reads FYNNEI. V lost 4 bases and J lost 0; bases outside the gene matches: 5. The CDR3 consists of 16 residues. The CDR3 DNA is TGTGCCAGCAGTGTCGACGGGAGGGACTCCTACAATGAGCAGTTCTTC. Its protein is CASSVDGRDSYNEQFF.

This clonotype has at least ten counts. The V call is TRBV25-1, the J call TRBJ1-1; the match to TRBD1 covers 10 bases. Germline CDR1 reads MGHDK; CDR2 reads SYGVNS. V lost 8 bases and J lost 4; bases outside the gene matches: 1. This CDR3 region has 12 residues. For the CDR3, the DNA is TGTGCCAGCGGGGACAGGGGCACTGAAGCTTTCTTT. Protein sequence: CASGDRGTEAFF.

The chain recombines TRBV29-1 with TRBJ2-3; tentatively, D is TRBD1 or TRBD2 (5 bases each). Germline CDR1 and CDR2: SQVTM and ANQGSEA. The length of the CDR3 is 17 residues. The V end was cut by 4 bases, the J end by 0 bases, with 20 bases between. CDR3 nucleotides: TGCAGCGTTGCCCCTCTCCACGGGGCGGCTAGCACAGATACGCAGTATTTT. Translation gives CSVAPLHGAASTDTQYF.

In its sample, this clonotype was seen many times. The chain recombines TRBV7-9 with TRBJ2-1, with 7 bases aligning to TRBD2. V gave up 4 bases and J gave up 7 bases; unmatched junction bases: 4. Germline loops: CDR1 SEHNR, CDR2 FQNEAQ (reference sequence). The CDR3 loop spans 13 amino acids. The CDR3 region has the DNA TGTGCCAGCAGCTCTCGGACTAGAAATGAGCAGTTCTTC. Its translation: CASSSRTRNEQFF.

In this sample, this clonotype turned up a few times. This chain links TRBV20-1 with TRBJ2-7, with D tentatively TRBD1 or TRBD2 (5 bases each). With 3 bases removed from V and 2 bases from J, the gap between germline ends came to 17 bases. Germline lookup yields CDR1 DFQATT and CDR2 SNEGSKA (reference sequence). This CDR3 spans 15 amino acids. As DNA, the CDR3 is TGCAGTGCTAGGCCCTTGGGGACGGAACCCTACGAGCAGTACTTC. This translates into CSARPLGTEPYEQYF.

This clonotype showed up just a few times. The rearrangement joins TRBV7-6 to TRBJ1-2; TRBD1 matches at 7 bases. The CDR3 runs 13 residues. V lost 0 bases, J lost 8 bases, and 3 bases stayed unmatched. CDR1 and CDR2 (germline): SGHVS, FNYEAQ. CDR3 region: CASSLAGRGGYTF. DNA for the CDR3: TGTGCCAGCAGCTTAGCCGGCAGGGGGGGCTACACCTTC.

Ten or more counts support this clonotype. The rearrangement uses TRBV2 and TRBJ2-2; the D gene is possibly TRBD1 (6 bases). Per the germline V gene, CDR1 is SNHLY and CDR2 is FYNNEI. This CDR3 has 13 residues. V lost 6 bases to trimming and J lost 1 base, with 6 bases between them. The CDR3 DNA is TGTGCCAGCAGGGGACAGAACACCGGGGAGCTGTTTTTT. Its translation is CASRGQNTGELFF.

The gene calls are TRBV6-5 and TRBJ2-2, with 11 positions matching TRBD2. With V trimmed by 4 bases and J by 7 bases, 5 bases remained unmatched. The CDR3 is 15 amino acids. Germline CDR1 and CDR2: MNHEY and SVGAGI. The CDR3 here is CASSLLAGDVGELFF. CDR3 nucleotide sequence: TGTGCCAGCAGTTTACTAGCGGGAGATGTCGGGGAGCTGTTTTTT.

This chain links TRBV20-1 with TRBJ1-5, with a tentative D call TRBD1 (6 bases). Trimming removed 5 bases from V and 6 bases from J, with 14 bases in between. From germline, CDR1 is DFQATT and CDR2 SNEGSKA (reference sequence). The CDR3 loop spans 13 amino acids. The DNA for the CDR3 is TGCAGTGCTCAGGACAGTATGCGTCAGCCCCAGCATTTT. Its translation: CSAQDSMRQPQHF.

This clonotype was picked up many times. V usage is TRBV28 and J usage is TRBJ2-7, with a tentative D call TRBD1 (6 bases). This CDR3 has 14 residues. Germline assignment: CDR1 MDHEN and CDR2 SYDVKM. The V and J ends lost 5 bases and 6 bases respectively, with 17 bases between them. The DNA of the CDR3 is TGTGCCAGCAGTCCTAACCGGGACATCTGCGAGCAGTACTTC. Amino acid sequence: CASSPNRDICEQYF.

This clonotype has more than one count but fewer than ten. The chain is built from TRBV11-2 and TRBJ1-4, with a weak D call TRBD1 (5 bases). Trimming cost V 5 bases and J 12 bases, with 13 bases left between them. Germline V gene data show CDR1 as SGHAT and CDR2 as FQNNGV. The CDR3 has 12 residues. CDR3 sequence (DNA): TGTGCCAGCAGCCCGCATCCGGGGGAACTGTTTTTT. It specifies CASSPHPGELFF.

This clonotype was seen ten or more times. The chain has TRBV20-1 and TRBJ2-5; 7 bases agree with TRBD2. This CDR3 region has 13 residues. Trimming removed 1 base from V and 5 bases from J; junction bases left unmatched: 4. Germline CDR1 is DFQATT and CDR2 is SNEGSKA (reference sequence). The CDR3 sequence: CSARVAGVETQYF. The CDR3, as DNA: TGCAGTGCTAGAGTTGCGGGAGTGGAGACCCAGTACTTC.

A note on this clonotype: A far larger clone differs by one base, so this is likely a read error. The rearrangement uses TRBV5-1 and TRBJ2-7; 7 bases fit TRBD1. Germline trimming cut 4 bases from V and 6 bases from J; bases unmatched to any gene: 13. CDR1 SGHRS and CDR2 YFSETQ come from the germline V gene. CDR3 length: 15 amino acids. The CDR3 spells CASSLTTRGGCEQYF. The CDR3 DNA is TGCGCCAGCAGCCTCACAACTAGAGGGGGCTGCGAGCAGTACTTC.

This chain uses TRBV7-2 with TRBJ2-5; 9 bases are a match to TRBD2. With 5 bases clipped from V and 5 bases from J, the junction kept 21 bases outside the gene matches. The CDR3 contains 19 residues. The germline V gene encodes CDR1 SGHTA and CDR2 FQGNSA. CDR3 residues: CASSIFLPRAGGPQETQYF. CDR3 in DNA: TGTGCCAGCAGCATATTCCTTCCCCGGGCGGGAGGGCCTCAGGAGACCCAGTACTTC.